The rows below give T cell receptor beta chains drawn from one sample of a study of response to subunit inactivated influenza vaccine. A single record per CDR3 protein comes from TCRdb applying MiXCR to the RT-PCR reads. Of roughly 700,000 distinct CDR3 sequences listed, around 14% were seen once; the top ten hold less than 9%. The sequencing here drew on PBMCs from blood, taken less than 15 days before vaccination. Every receptor here comes from a man between 45 and 60 years old who received an inactivated influenza vaccine. CDR3s include the opening cysteine and the closing phenylalanine or tryptophan. A D gene is named only where the DNA matches it firmly. Size tells how often a clone was seen (once, few, many) or the class of an expanded clone, and some rows leave it out.

D	size	J	V	CDR3	DNA
.	.	TRBJ1-1	TRBV7-9	CASSLVPQSNTEAFF	TGTGCCAGCAGCTTAGTTCCACAAAGTAACACTGAAGCTTTCTTT
TRBD1	.	TRBJ2-2	TRBV28	CASSFPLAGTGGTGELFF	TGTGCCAGCAGTTTTCCCTTGGCCGGGACAGGGGGCACCGGGGAGCTGTTTTTT
TRBD1	few	TRBJ1-1	TRBV7-6	CASSPNRGTNTEAFF	TGTGCCAGCAGCCCCAACAGGGGGACGAACACTGAAGCTTTCTTT
TRBD1	few	TRBJ2-5	TRBV20-1	CSGSPTTGGETQYF	TGCAGTGGATCCCCAACGACAGGGGGCGAGACCCAGTACTTC
.	many	TRBJ2-5	TRBV12-3/TRBV12-4	CASSLGSVETQYF	TGTGCCAGCAGTTTAGGCTCCGTGGAGACCCAGTACTTC
.	.	TRBJ2-1	TRBV5-1	CASSNGGRDNEQFF	TGCGCCAGCAGCAATGGGGGACGAGACAATGAGCAGTTCTTC
.	many	TRBJ2-1	TRBV5-1	CARMVGRRPTNEQFF	TGCGCCAGGATGGTAGGGAGAAGACCCACGAATGAGCAGTTCTTC
.	few	TRBJ2-1	TRBV5-1	CASSLAGEVDEQFF	TGCGCCAGCAGCTTGGCGGGAGAAGTCGATGAGCAGTTCTTC
TRBD2	.	TRBJ2-1	TRBV7-6	CASSWDYRASYNEQFF	TGTGCCAGCAGCTGGGACTACCGCGCCTCCTACAATGAGCAGTTCTTC
.	few	TRBJ1-6	TRBV5-1	CASSRSLPGTGEGPLHF	TGCGCCAGCAGCAGATCACTCCCCGGGACCGGCGAAGGACCCCTCCACTTT
.	.	TRBJ2-7	TRBV4-1	CASSQEFETGAYEQYF	TGCGCCAGCAGCCAAGAATTTGAGACAGGCGCCTACGAGCAGTACTTC
.	.	TRBJ2-6	TRBV12-3/TRBV12-4	CASSQNSGANVLTF	TGTGCCAGCAGTCAAAACTCTGGGGCCAACGTCCTGACTTTC
.	.	TRBJ2-2	TRBV30	CAWGTGYGTGELFF	TGTGCCTGGGGAACAGGGTATGGCACCGGGGAGCTGTTTTTT
TRBD1	.	TRBJ1-5	TRBV12-3/TRBV12-4	CASSLYSGQLNNQPQHF	TGTGCCAGCAGTTTATATTCGGGACAGTTAAACAATCAGCCCCAGCATTTT
TRBD1	.	TRBJ2-1	TRBV9	CASSPQGQGSYNEQFF	TGTGCCAGCAGCCCCCAGGGACAGGGTTCCTACAATGAGCAGTTCTTC
.	few	TRBJ1-1	TRBV25-1	CASSERRGTEAFF	TGTGCCAGCAGTGAGCGAAGGGGCACTGAAGCTTTCTTT
TRBD2	many	TRBJ2-7	TRBV5-1	CASSPTLAGGYYEQYF	TGCGCCAGCAGCCCCACACTAGCGGGGGGGTACTACGAGCAGTACTTC
.	.	TRBJ1-4	TRBV5-1	CASSTHRDTYATNEKLFF	TGCGCCAGCAGCACTCACCGGGACACCTACGCAACTAATGAAAAACTGTTTTTT
TRBD2	.	TRBJ2-7	TRBV30	CACKASGSYEQYF	TGTGCCTGCAAAGCTAGCGGGAGTTACGAGCAGTACTTC
.	many	TRBJ2-2	TRBV12-3/TRBV12-4	CASSLVPGELFF	TGTGCCAGCAGTCTTGTACCCGGGGAGCTGTTTTTT
TRBD2	few	TRBJ2-2	TRBV20-1	CSARPLAGGPRTSPGELFF	TGCAGTGCTCGACCACTAGCGGGAGGGCCTCGAACCTCACCAGGGGAGCTGTTTTTT
TRBD2	.	TRBJ2-1	TRBV3-1	CASSQVSGGAYNEQFF	TGTGCCAGCAGCCAAGTTAGCGGGGGGGCCTACAATGAGCAGTTCTTC
.	.	TRBJ2-5	TRBV20-1	CSARDPLQETQYF	TGCAGTGCTAGAGACCCACTGCAAGAGACCCAGTACTTC
TRBD1	.	TRBJ2-1	TRBV5-1	CASSPGQEYNEQFF	TGCGCCAGCAGCCCGGGACAGGAGTACAATGAGCAGTTCTTC
.	.	TRBJ2-7	TRBV12-3/TRBV12-4	CASTLGMAYEQYF	TGTGCCAGCACCCTTGGTATGGCCTACGAGCAGTACTTC
.	few	TRBJ2-2	TRBV4-3	CASSQQEGAGELFF	TGCGCCAGCAGCCAACAGGAGGGCGCCGGGGAGCTGTTTTTT
.	.	TRBJ2-2	TRBV4-1	CASSQGHRNTGELFF	TGCGCCAGCAGCCAAGGACACAGGAACACCGGGGAGCTGTTTTTT
TRBD1	few	TRBJ2-3	TRBV6-5	CAARGLDTQYF	TGTGCCGCCAGGGGGCTAGATACGCAGTATTTT
.	.	TRBJ2-7	TRBV18	CASSPPLGHEQYF	TGTGCCAGCTCACCACCGCTGGGCCACGAGCAGTACTTC
TRBD2	.	TRBJ2-2	TRBV3-1	CASSQERGRNTGELFF	TGTGCCAGCAGCCAAGAACGCGGGAGAAACACCGGGGAGCTGTTTTTT
TRBD1	.	TRBJ1-5	TRBV29-1	CSGGQVFQPQHF	TGCAGCGGAGGACAGGTATTTCAGCCCCAGCATTTT
TRBD2	.	TRBJ2-3	TRBV27	CASSLPGRQSTDTQYF	TGTGCCAGCAGTTTACCCGGGAGGCAAAGCACAGATACGCAGTATTTT
.	many	TRBJ1-1	TRBV7-9	CASSLAYGGTEAFF	TGTGCCAGCAGCTTAGCGTATGGAGGCACTGAAGCTTTCTTT
.	.	TRBJ2-5	TRBV3-1	CASSQEPGTQETQYF	TGTGCCAGCAGCCAAGAGCCCGGGACTCAAGAGACCCAGTACTTC
.	few	TRBJ2-5	TRBV5-1	CASSGDRETQYF	TGCGCCAGCAGCGGGGACCGTGAGACCCAGTACTTC
TRBD1	.	TRBJ1-5	TRBV2	CASHRGLYQPQHF	TGTGCCAGCCACAGGGGGCTTTACCAGCCCCAGCATTTT
.	.	TRBJ2-7	TRBV6-1	CASQPQTGPSYEQYF	TGTGCCAGCCAGCCCCAGACAGGACCCTCCTACGAGCAGTACTTC
TRBD1	once	TRBJ2-5	TRBV4-2	CASSRSYRQGETQYF	TGTGCCAGCAGCCGATCGTACCGACAGGGGGAGACCCAGTACTTC
.	few	TRBJ2-5	TRBV5-1	CASSTGSWDQYF	TGCGCCAGCAGCACGGGCTCATGGGACCAGTACTTC
.	.	TRBJ2-6	TRBV27	CASSLSHRVGSGANVLTF	TGTGCCAGCAGTTTATCGCACAGGGTGGGGTCTGGGGCCAACGTCCTGACTTTC